This T cell receptor beta chain was identified in a study of early T cells in non-severe SARS-CoV-2 infection (dated by TCRdb to 2020 to 2023). Regarding the study in general: Because TCR sequencing relied on bulk RNA taken from unsorted whole blood, pairing of alpha and beta chains was not possible. Here is what the overall study found, with its caveats: Matching against VDJdb was skewed toward anti-spike CD8 responses, likely underestimated virus-specific expansions, and missed private and CD4 specificities.

This clonotype was counted many times. The antigen this receptor binds is unknown. There are no base qualities to consult, and no much larger clone falls within one base. The receptor library was made with 5' RACE. The data were produced on a NextSeq 500. To correct for sequencing error and PCR bias, the TCR library protocol tagged individual cDNA molecules with unique molecular identifiers. Sequencing covered both TCR alpha and beta chains, and within each sample the abundances of alpha and beta sequences were tightly co-correlated. As for how the authors treated the data: Decombinator V4 was used to perform V gene, J gene and CDR3 annotation of TCR sequences. Expanded TCRs were defined as changing significantly between any two time points under a Poisson model with p below 0.0001. Abundances of TCRs were expressed as counts per million after normalisation to the total number of TCRs sequenced in each sample. TRAV1-2 paired with TRAJ12, TRAJ20 or TRAJ33 defined MAIT TCRs, while TRAV10 paired with TRAJ18 defined iNKT TCRs. A search of VDJdb, accessed on 1 November 2021, was run for TCRs annotated to CMV, EBV and SARS-CoV-2, with TCRs annotated for multiple antigens excluded. The public reads were reprocessed in TCRdb via fastp at Q25 and MiXCR, keeping in-frame beta chains. A single entry per CDR3 protein holds the most common genes and DNA from its merged rows. TCRdb, not the original authors, processed these V and J calls. For this sample the table gives more than 55,000 distinct CDR3 sequences, of which roughly an eighth were detected only once. The ten biggest clones cover about 1.4% of the sample.

Spanning cysteine to phenylalanine, the CDR3 consists of 15 amino acids. The read is trimmed to its CDR3 DNA, 45 bases read in frame from base 1. CDR1 and CDR2, per the germline V gene, are MNHNS and SASEGT. V lost 4 bases and J lost 7 bases, and the count of bases not matched to a germline gene is 6. This was a case-control study nested in a cohort of healthcare workers in London, UK, who had nasopharyngeal swab PCR tests and blood samples taken every week. Healthcare workers were enrolled in the week of the UK lockdown, from 23 to 31 March 2020, and were followed every week for up to about 15 weeks.

The TCR sequence derives from an adult who was a healthcare worker with PCR-confirmed SARS-CoV-2 infection or an uninfected control (not recorded which). Sequencing was done on a sample of whole blood. The chain is assembled from TRBV6-1 and TRBJ1-6; 8 central nucleotides agree with TRBD1. CDR3 region: CASSGQGAGNSPLHF. In nucleotides, the sequence is TGTGCCAGCAGTGGGCAGGGGGCTGGAAATTCACCCCTCCACTTT.